The subject of this entry is one TCR beta chain. What antigen it recognizes has not been identified. No per-base quality is available; no much larger clone lies one base away. The library was made by 5' RACE. The sample was run on a NextSeq 500. The TCR library protocol attached unique molecular identifiers to individual cDNA molecules to correct for sequencing error and PCR bias. TCR alpha and beta chains were both sequenced, and the abundances of alpha and beta sequences in each sample were closely correlated with each other. The authors' analysis ran thus. Decombinator V4 was used to annotate the V gene, J gene and CDR3 of the TCR sequences. TCRs were defined as expanded if a significant change between any two time points was detected under a Poisson model with p below 0.0001. TCR abundances were normalised to the total number of TCRs sequenced in each sample and reported as counts per million. MAIT TCRs were defined by TRAV1-2 paired with TRAJ12, TRAJ20 or TRAJ33, and iNKT TCRs by TRAV10 paired with TRAJ18. A search of VDJdb, accessed on 1 November 2021, was run for TCRs annotated to CMV, EBV and SARS-CoV-2, with TCRs annotated for multiple antigens excluded. The public reads were reprocessed in TCRdb via fastp at Q25 and MiXCR, keeping in-frame beta chains. When rows share a CDR3 protein, they turn into one entry using the most common DNA and genes. TCRdb's processing, not the study's, gives the V and J calls here. The sample table holds about 22,000 distinct CDR3 sequences, of which 3% to 4.5% were seen once. 5.5% to 6.5% of the sample comes from the top ten.

The study was a case-control design nested within a healthcare worker cohort in London, UK, with weekly nasopharyngeal swab PCR tests and blood sampling. Healthcare workers were enrolled in the week of the UK lockdown, from 23 to 31 March 2020, and were followed every week for up to roughly 15 weeks. Including the terminal cysteine and phenylalanine, the CDR3 comprises 15 residues. The only DNA kept is the CDR3, 45 bases in frame from the first base. V and J are truncated by 5 bases and 0 bases respectively, leaving an intervening sequence of 8 bases. According to the germline V gene, CDR1 reads MNHEY and CDR2 reads SVGEGT. The data were taken from a study of early T cells in non-severe SARS-CoV-2 infection (dated by TCRdb to the early 2020s). About the study as a whole: Because TCR sequencing relied on bulk RNA taken from unsorted whole blood, pairing of alpha and beta chains was not possible.

Here is what the overall study found, with its caveats: VDJdb matching was skewed toward anti-spike CD8 responses and likely underestimated virus-specific expansions by missing private and CD4 specificities.

The sample was whole blood. This chain is built from TRBV6-2 or TRBV6-3 and TRBJ2-6; perhaps TRBD1 is the D gene, with 5 bases matching. This receptor was taken from an adult who was a healthcare worker with PCR-confirmed SARS-CoV-2 infection or an uninfected control (not recorded which). The CDR3 protein: CASSTDSSGANVLTF. The bases are TGTGCCAGCAGTACCGACAGCTCTGGGGCCAACGTCCTGACTTTC.